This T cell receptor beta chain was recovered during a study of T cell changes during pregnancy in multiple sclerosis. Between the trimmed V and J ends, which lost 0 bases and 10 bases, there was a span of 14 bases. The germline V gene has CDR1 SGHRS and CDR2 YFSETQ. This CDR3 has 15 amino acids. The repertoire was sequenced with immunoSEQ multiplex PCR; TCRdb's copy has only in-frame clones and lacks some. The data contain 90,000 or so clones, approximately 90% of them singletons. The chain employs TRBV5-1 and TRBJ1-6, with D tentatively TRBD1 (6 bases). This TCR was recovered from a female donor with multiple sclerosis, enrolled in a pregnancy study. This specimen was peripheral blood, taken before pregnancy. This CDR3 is CASSLAGVGRSPLHF. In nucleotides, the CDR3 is TGCGCCAGCAGCTTGGCAGGGGTTGGTAGATCACCCCTCCACTTT.